This is a list of T cell receptor beta chains from one sample in a study of T cell clusters in autoimmune cytopenias. TCRdb re-called the multiplex PCR reads and shows each CDR3 protein once, DNA omitted. Its clone listing holds about 8,200 distinct CDR3 sequences. The sample consisted of peripheral blood. All receptors derive from a human donor with an autoimmune cytopenia or autoimmune hepatitis (not recorded which). CDR3s include the opening cysteine and the closing phenylalanine or tryptophan. For some rows the clone size is stated as once, few or many, or as a class when expanded; others skip it.

medium-sized	TRBV6-6	TRBJ2-4	13	CASTAGSGNIQYF
-	TRBV10-1	TRBJ2-7	13	CASSRGTAYEQYF
medium-sized	TRBV6-5	TRBJ2-5	15	CASSYGDPATKTQYF
-	TRBV4-2	TRBJ2-7	12	CASSQDAYEQYF
-	TRBV19	TRBJ2-1	13	CASSINSHNEQFF
-	TRBV30	TRBJ2-1	11	CAWGDGDEQFF
-	TRBV6-5	TRBJ2-7	14	CASSYSQTAHEQYF
medium-sized	TRBV19	TRBJ1-5	16	CASTSGTAPSNQPQHF
-	TRBV11-2	TRBJ2-7	12	CASSLIPHEQYF
-	TRBV18	TRBJ2-7	13	CASSPVAAHEQYF
-	TRBV29-1	TRBJ1-2	16	CSVEEGLPGTSYGYTF
medium-sized	TRBV29-1	TRBJ2-7	13	CSVDTGSLDEQYF
medium-sized	TRBV5-4	TRBJ2-2	16	CASSPRDRGIDGELFF
-	TRBV30	TRBJ1-2	12	CASSKGYRGYTF
-	TRBV27	TRBJ2-3	14	CATQSDRNTDTQYF
-	TRBV7-9	TRBJ2-7	13	CASRVDDGYEQYF
medium-sized	TRBV12-3/TRBV12-4	TRBJ2-7	13	CASRDRAVYEQYF
-	TRBV7-2	TRBJ2-5	14	CASSLVRGRETQYF
-	TRBV6-5	TRBJ1-1	15	CASIVLRGPRTEAFF
-	TRBV6-4	TRBJ2-1	15	CASSDGSGRQDEQFF
-	TRBV18	TRBJ1-6	16	CASSYEGQGGNSPLHF
-	TRBV6-4	TRBJ2-2	16	CASSDSGGDNAGELFF
medium-sized	TRBV29-1	TRBJ2-7	13	CSVGLAGGSEQYF
-	TRBV6-2/TRBV6-3	TRBJ2-1	15	CASSYRVSGATEQFF
medium-sized	TRBV27	TRBJ2-1	14	CASSLAYEYNEQFF
-	TRBV10-3	TRBJ1-3	14	CAISFDGSGNTIYF
medium-sized	TRBV6-5	TRBJ2-7	12	CATGAGAEEQYF
-	TRBV5-6	TRBJ2-2	16	CASSIARGGSTGELFF
medium-sized	TRBV27	TRBJ2-5	13	CASSFDRQETQYF
medium-sized	TRBV10-3	TRBJ2-1	16	CAISESLSGRINEQFF
-	TRBV30	TRBJ2-4	14	CAWSVSRAKNIQYF
-	TRBV6-5	TRBJ2-2	15	CASGRQGARGGELFF
-	TRBV15	TRBJ1-2	12	CATSRDSRGYTF
-	TRBV6-5	TRBJ2-1	14	CASRPGLASGEQFF
medium-sized	TRBV6-5	TRBJ2-2	14	CASSYAQGTGELFF
-	TRBV27	TRBJ2-1	14	CASSLAGGGTEQFF
-	TRBV27	TRBJ2-1	14	CASSLHGTNNEQFF
-	TRBV15	TRBJ2-2	16	CATSVRRGLNTGELFF
-	TRBV5-1	TRBJ2-1	18	CASSFPGTSGRSYNEQFF
-	TRBV12-3/TRBV12-4	TRBJ2-3	16	CASSLSRPGSTDTQYF
-	TRBV5-4	TRBJ2-7	14	CASSFSGPSYEQYF
medium-sized	TRBV6-6	TRBJ2-1	11	CASSERNEQFF
-	TRBV27	TRBJ2-7	15	CASSSAGETPYEQYF
-	TRBV6-6	TRBJ2-6	16	CASTLLGGAGANVLTF